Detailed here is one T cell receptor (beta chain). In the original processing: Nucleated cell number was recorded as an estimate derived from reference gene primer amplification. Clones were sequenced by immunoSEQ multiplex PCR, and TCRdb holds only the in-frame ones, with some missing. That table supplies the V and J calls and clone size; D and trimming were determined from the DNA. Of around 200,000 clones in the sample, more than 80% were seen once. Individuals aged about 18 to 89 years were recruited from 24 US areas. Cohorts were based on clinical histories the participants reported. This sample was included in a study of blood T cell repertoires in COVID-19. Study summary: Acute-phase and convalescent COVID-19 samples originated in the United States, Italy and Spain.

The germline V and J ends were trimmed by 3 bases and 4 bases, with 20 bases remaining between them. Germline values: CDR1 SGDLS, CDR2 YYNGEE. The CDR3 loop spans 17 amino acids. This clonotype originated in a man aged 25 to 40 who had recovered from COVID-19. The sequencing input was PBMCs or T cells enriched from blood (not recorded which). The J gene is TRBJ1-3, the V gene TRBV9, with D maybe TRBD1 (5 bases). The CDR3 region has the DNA TGTGCCAGCAGCGATGGGGAACTACAGGAAATAGGAAACACCATATATTTT. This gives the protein CASSDGELQEIGNTIYF.